This T cell receptor beta chain was documented in a study of blood T cell repertoires in COVID-19. Across the whole study: Donors in the United States, Italy and Spain gave samples during acute or convalescent COVID-19.

The germline CDR1 and CDR2 sequences are LNHDA and SQIVND (reference sequence). This CDR3 spans 14 amino acids. V was clipped by 3 bases and J by 7 bases; unmatched bases: 8. The repertoire was sequenced with immunoSEQ multiplex PCR; TCRdb's copy has only in-frame clones and lacks some. The sample carries about 110,000 clones, approximately 90% recorded once. The sequence was collected from a human donor in a cohort sampled during active COVID-19. This chain uses TRBV19 with TRBJ1-2; 7 positions match TRBD1. Source material: peripheral blood. The chain's CDR3 is CASSIGTDVSGYTF. CDR3 nucleotides: TGTGCCAGTAGTATTGGGACAGACGTCTCTGGCTACACCTTC.